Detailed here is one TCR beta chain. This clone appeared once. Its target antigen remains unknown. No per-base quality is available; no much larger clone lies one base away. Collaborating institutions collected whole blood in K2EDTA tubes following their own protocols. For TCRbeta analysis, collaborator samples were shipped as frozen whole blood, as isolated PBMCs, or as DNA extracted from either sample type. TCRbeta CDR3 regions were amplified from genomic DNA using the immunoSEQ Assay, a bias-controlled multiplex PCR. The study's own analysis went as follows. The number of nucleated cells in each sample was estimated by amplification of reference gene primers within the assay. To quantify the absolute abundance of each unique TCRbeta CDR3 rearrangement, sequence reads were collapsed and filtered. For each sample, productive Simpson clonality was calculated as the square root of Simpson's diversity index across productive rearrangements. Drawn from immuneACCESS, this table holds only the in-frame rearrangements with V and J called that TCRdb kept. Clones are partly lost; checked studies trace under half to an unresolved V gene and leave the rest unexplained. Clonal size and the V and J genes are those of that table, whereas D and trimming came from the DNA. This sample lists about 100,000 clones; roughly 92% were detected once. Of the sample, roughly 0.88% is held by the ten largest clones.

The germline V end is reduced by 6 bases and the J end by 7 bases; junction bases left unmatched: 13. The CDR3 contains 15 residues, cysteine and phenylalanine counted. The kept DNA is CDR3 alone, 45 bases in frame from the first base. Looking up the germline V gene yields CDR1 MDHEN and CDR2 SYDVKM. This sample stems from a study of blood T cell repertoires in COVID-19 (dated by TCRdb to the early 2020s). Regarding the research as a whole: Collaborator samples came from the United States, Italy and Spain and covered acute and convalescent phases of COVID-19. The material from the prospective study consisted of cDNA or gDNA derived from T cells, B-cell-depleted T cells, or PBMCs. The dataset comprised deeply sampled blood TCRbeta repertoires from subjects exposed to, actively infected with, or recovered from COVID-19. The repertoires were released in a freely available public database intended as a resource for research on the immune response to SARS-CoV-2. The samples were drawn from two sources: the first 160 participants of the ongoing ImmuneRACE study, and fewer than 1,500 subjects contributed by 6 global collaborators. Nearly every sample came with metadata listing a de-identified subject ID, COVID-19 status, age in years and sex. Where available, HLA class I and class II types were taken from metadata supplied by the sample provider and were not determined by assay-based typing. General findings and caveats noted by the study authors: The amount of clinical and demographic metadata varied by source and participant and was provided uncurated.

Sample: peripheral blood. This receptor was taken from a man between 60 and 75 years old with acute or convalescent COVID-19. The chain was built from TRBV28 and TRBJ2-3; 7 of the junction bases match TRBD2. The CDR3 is CASRHSPSGPHTQYF. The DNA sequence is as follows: TGTGCCAGCAGGCACTCACCTAGCGGACCACATACGCAGTATTTT.